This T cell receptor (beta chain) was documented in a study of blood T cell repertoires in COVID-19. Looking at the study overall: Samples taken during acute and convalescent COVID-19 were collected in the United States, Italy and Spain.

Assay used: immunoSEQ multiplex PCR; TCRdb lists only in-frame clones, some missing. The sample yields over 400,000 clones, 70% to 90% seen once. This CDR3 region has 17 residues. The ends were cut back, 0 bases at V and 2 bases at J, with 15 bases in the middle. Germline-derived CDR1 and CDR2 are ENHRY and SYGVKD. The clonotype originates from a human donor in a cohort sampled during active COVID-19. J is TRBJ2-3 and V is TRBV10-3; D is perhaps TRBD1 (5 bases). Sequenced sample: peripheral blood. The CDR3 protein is CAISESKQDTITDTQYF. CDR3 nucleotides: TGTGCCATCAGTGAGTCGAAACAGGACACGATCACAGATACGCAGTATTTT.